This TCR beta chain stems from a study of T cells in Graves' hyperthyroidism and ophthalmopathy (dated by TCRdb to the late 2010s). About the study as a whole: Peripheral blood samples were taken at initial diagnosis, before any treatment was given. A discovery cohort of about a hundred patients, 43 with Graves' ophthalmopathy and more than 55 with stable Graves' hyperthyroidism, was used to find distinguishing TCR V-J signatures. An independent validation cohort of 18 to 20 hyperthyroidism patients and some 15 patients who later progressed to ophthalmopathy tested prospective prediction of ophthalmopathy. For training and testing, the 80 to 100 patients in the discovery cohort were randomly divided in a 7:3 ratio. In about 6 Graves' hyperthyroidism patients, the study also compared T-cell repertoires from thyroid tissue with T-cell repertoires from blood. After sampling, hyperthyroidism patients received methimazole starting at 30 mg daily, and ophthalmopathy patients received high-dose intravenous methylprednisolone. According to the paper, TCR Vbeta CDR3 sequencing was carried out on 135 peripheral blood samples, which came from 40 to 45 ophthalmopathy, approximately 72 hyperthyroidism and roughly 17 progressor patients. Results and caveats for the whole study, not just this receptor: Ophthalmopathy was separated from stable hyperthyroidism by a 13 V-J signature model, with roughly 88% sensitivity and about 81% specificity obtained in cross-validation and 80%/75% obtained in testing. In validation, progression to ophthalmopathy was predicted by the model with 70.59% sensitivity and roughly 76% specificity, a median of roughly six months before onset. Sample size was not statistically predetermined, and investigators were not blinded to group allocation. Most expanded thyroid clonotypes (frequency above 0.001) were also found in blood, which suggests that blood repertoires may mirror thyroid immune responses.

CDR1 SGHTA and CDR2 FQGNSA are derived from the germline V gene. Taken from cysteine to phenylalanine, the CDR3 has 15 residues. Only CDR3 DNA is held: 45 bases, read in frame from base 1. V gives up 5 bases and J gives up 9 bases, and the segment between their germline ends measures 19 bases. The TCR beta CDR3 regions were amplified from the RNA transcripts. For the first round of RT-PCR on the TCR CDR3, the HTBI primer set was used together with the Qiagen OneStep RT-PCR kit. Libraries were constructed in a second round of multiplex PCR, after which size selection and purification were performed. Sequencing of the libraries was done on an Illumina HiSeq2000 using paired-end 100 bp reads. Per the authors' processing: SOAPnuke was used to process the raw data, throwing out any read that contained adapters or uncalled bases, had a mean Phred below 15, or lacked an exact constant-primer or identifier match. COPE v1.2.5 was used to merge high-quality paired reads, and clonotypes were defined as unique nucleotide sequences. MiTCR v1.1 was used to align the clonotypes against IMGT TRBV, TRBD and TRBJ reference segments. Analysis was restricted to V-J combinations with a frequency above 0.0001, which covered 98% to 99.2% of repertoires. A TCS score was defined as the ratio between F50 (clonal expansion) and ExV (chaos), using BLOSUM62-based TCRdist between CDR3 peptides within each V-J. Welch's t-statistics and random forest reduced around 550 V-J features to 13, which were used in a naive Bayes classifier (R e1071). The public reads were run again by TCRdb, first through fastp at Q25 and then through MiXCR, and only productive beta chains were kept. Each CDR3 protein gets just one entry, which takes the most common genes and DNA from the rows behind it. Here the V and J calls rest on TCRdb's processing, not on the authors' analysis. This sample comprises some 370,000 distinct CDR3 sequences, over 12% of them detected only once. The ten largest clones add up to under 30% of the sample.

This clonotype appeared a few times. Its antigen target is currently unknown. Base qualities are missing; no much larger clone stands one base away. In the ophthalmopathy patients, disease was moderately to severely active, with a Clinical Activity Score of 3 or more, a NOSPECS grade of 4 or more, and a duration of less than 3 months. Any patient with an uncontrolled infection, another autoimmune disease, pregnancy or lactation was excluded. Clinical symptoms, serum thyroxine and TRAb, thyroid ultrasound, and orbital computed tomography formed the basis for the diagnoses. PBMCs were separated from over 9 ml of fresh peripheral blood using Ficoll-Paque density gradient centrifugation. Total RNA was extracted using Trizol reagent, and RNA quality was assessed on an Agilent 2100 Bioanalyzer.

This TCR was sampled from a man aged 50 to 59 with Graves' ophthalmopathy. Sequencing used blood. This sequence uses TRBV7-2 and TRBJ2-2; D gene: possibly TRBD1, on 5 matching bases. The CDR3 region reads CASSQAGWGSRELFF. The DNA sequence reads TGTGCCAGCAGCCAAGCTGGCTGGGGCTCTCGGGAGCTGTTTTTT.